This paragraph reports one TCR beta chain. The antigen is undetermined. The record originates from a study of shared clonotypes between healthy human individuals. Points from the study as a whole: Investigators collected only blood, and repertoires in tissues likely differ.

Some clones are missing from TCRdb's copy, which holds only in-frame ones; the method was immunoSEQ multiplex PCR. The data contain some 790,000 clones, around 70% of them singletons. J gave up 5 bases and V 3 bases, and 7 bases lay outside the gene matches. This CDR3 is built from 14 residues. From germline, CDR1 is MNHEY and CDR2 SVGAGI. The sequence was collected from a woman in her thirties in good health. This chain links TRBV6-5 with TRBJ2-7, with 7 nucleotides matching TRBD2. The sequencing sample was made of memory CD4+ T cells sorted from blood. The subset: CD45RA-negative fraction. The CDR3 is CASSYRRGSHEQYF. The CDR3 DNA sequence: TGTGCCAGCAGTTATAGGCGGGGGTCCCACGAGCAGTACTTC.